These 15 T cell receptor beta chains originate from one sample sequenced in a study of regulatory T cells in long-lasting Graves disease (dated by TCRdb to the early 2020s). Libraries were made using multiplex PCR. Sequencing used an Illumina HiSeq 4000. TCR beta libraries were built with iRepertoire HTBI primers and Arm-PCR amplification of CDR3 regions. Through fastp at Q25 and MiXCR, TCRdb rebuilt clones from the public reads, retaining in-frame beta chains. CDR3 protein duplicates are merged, each entry listing the most common genes and DNA. The sample table shows 500,000 to 700,000 distinct CDR3 sequences, and 16% are seen once. The ten largest make up 18% of the sample. What this sample's time point label stands for: newly diagnosed GD, antithyroid drugs for less than 3 months. RNA was extracted from PBMCs in TRIzol for both TCR sequencing and RNA sequencing. The sample was also reused in another study, on T cells in Graves' hyperthyroidism and ophthalmopathy.

The sequencing here drew on peripheral blood mononuclear cells (PBMCs), taken at new diagnosis, from a patient treated with antithyroid drugs. The receptors were gathered from a woman in her thirties with Graves disease. Donor details come from another sample of the same person, matched by shared clones.

This chain uses TRBV6-4 with TRBJ2-7; 7 bases agree with TRBD2. The CDR3 spans 17 residues. V was clipped by 5 bases and J by 1 base; unmatched bases: 14. CDR1 and CDR2 (germline): MRHNA, SNTAGT. CDR3 DNA sequence: TGTGCCAGCAGTCCCATCGGGACTAAAGACGATTCCTACGAGCAGTACTTC. Encoded protein: CASSPIGTKDDSYEQYF.

This clonotype has ten or more counts. The V and J genes are TRBV29-1 and TRBJ2-5, with 11 bases aligning to TRBD1. There are 14 residues in the CDR3. V was pared by 7 bases and J by 4 bases, with 8 bases of the junction left unmatched. CDR1 and CDR2 (germline): SQVTM, ANQGSEA. CDR3 nucleotide sequence: TGCAGCGCCCGCCGGACAGGGGGCGGAGAGACCCAGTACTTC. Protein: CSARRTGGGETQYF.

The V and J genes are TRBV20-1 and TRBJ2-4; TRBD2 agrees at 7 bases. CDR1 DFQATT and CDR2 SNEGSKA come from the germline V gene (reference sequence). V gave up 4 bases and J gave up 0 bases; unmatched junction bases: 9. This CDR3 comprises 16 residues. For the CDR3, the DNA is TGCAGTGCTATTCCTGGTAGCGGGTTAGCCAAAAACATTCAGTACTTC. It encodes CSAIPGSGLAKNIQYF.

This chain uses TRBV20-1 with TRBJ2-1; a weak D match, TRBD1 (6 bases). Germline V CDR1 and CDR2: DFQATT, SNEGSKA (reference sequence). Trimming cost V 4 bases and J 8 bases, with 15 bases left between them. The CDR3 spans 13 residues. The CDR3 DNA reads as TGCAGTGCTATCACAGGGAAAGGAGATGAGCAGTTCTTC. It translates to CSAITGKGDEQFF.

In this sample, this clonotype turned up a few times. V usage is TRBV29-1 and J usage is TRBJ2-7; the match to TRBD1 covers 10 bases. V gave up 6 bases and J gave up 7 bases; unmatched junction bases: 12. The germline CDR1 and CDR2 sequences are SQVTM and ANQGSEA. The CDR3 is 14 amino acids. The CDR3 DNA reads as TGCAGCGTCGGGCTTCCGGGACAGGGGAGGGAGCAGTACTTC. Protein: CSVGLPGQGREQYF.

The gene calls are TRBV19 and TRBJ1-1; no definite D call. Germline V gene sequence: CDR1 LNHDA, CDR2 SQIVND (reference sequence). CDR3 length equals 11 residues. V lost 7 bases and J 7 bases, leaving 10 bases between the germline ends. The CDR3 spells CASTGPFEAFF. The CDR3, as DNA: TGTGCCAGTACCGGACCTTTTGAAGCTTTCTTT.

Ten or more counts support this clonotype. The CDR3 region has the DNA TGTGCCAGCAGCTCCCTCACAGATACGCAGTATTTT. This gives the protein CASSSLTDTQYF. The rearrangement joins TRBV11-2 to TRBJ2-3; no clear D gene. The CDR3 covers 12 residues. Trimming took 4 bases from V and 2 from J, leaving 4 bases between them. CDR1 is SGHAT and CDR2 is FQNNGV in the germline V gene.

As regards this clonotype: This could be a read error, since a much larger clone is one nucleotide away. V gene TRBV2 combines with J gene TRBJ1-4; D unresolved. The germline gives CDR1 SNHLY, CDR2 FYNNEI. CDR3 length: 14 residues. CDR3 region: CASSLGLGNEKLLF. The CDR3 DNA reads TGTGCCAGCAGTCTGGGCCTCGGTAATGAAAAACTGCTTTTT.

This clonotype appeared many times. V and J are TRBV7-9 and TRBJ2-5; D gene ambiguous. V was clipped by 3 bases and J by 5 bases, with 7 bases between them. The CDR3 is 12 amino acids. Germline assignment: CDR1 SEHNR and CDR2 FQNEAQ (reference sequence). The CDR3: CASSFDMETQYF. The DNA of the CDR3 is TGTGCCAGCAGCTTCGATATGGAGACCCAGTACTTC.

This clonotype was seen at least ten times. The V call is TRBV12-3 or TRBV12-4, the J call TRBJ2-1, with D maybe TRBD1 (5 bases). The V end was cut by 2 bases, the J end by 9 bases, with 8 bases between. CDR3 length equals 12 residues. The CDR3 is CASSLSGIEQFF. CDR3 in DNA: TGTGCCAGCAGTTTATCAGGGATTGAGCAGTTCTTC.

This clonotype was seen repeatedly, ten times or more. The chain has TRBV11-2 and TRBJ1-5, with TRBD1 matching over 9 bases. Germline CDR1 SGHAT, CDR2 FQNNGV. The trim removed 5 bases at V and 1 base at J, leaving 12 bases unmatched. There are 18 residues in the CDR3. The CDR3 spells CASSPTTGTGTSNQPQHF. The CDR3 nucleotides are TGTGCCAGCAGCCCCACGACCGGGACAGGGACAAGCAATCAGCCCCAGCATTTT.

Ten or more counts support this clonotype. V and J are TRBV6-1 and TRBJ2-5; a possible D gene is TRBD2 (7 bases). V was shortened by 6 bases and J by 4 bases, with 18 bases between the two germline ends. Germline V CDR1 and CDR2: MNHNS, SASEGT. The CDR3 spans 15 residues. In nucleotides, the CDR3 is TGTGCCAGCAGACGGCCGGGGGGCGTGGGAGAGACCCAGTACTTC. Protein product: CASRRPGGVGETQYF.

This sequence joins TRBV30 and TRBJ1-6; D is perhaps TRBD1 (5 bases). The CDR3 loop spans 19 amino acids. Trimming shortened V by 1 base and J by 7 bases, and 26 bases separated the two germline ends. The germline CDR1 and CDR2 sequences are GTSNPN and SVGIG (reference sequence). CDR3 in amino acids: CAWSALGGAQAWGNSPLHF. DNA of the CDR3: TGTGCCTGGAGTGCCCTGGGAGGGGCGCAGGCTTGGGGCAATTCACCCCTCCACTTT.

This clonotype was observed a few times. This CDR3 is missing its conserved last phenylalanine or tryptophan, likely due to a read error. The limits of the CDR3 on the DNA are not certain, so only TCRdb's listed CDR3 is given. V is TRBV20-1 and J is TRBJ2-3; the DNA was not used to check the table's D call, TRBD1. Ends included, the CDR3 has 12 residues. From germline, CDR1 is DFQATT and CDR2 SNEGSKA (reference sequence). The CDR3 sequence is CSARDAPGDVGV.

This clonotype has a handful of counts. This chain joins TRBV18 and TRBJ1-1, with 12 nucleotides matching TRBD1. CDR3 length: 16 residues. The V gene's germline CDR1 is KGHSH and CDR2 LQKENI. The ends lost 1 base at V and 3 bases at J; junction bases unmatched: 3. The CDR3 loop is CASSPRDRGRDTEAFF. CDR3 sequence (DNA): TGTGCCAGCTCACCACGGGACAGGGGGCGAGACACTGAAGCTTTCTTT.